The 9 T cell receptor beta chains presented below share a single source sample, sequenced in a study of T-cell memory formation after mild COVID-19. TCRdb redid the calling of the 5' RACE reads with MiXCR, one entry per CDR3 protein. The sample lists around 120,000 distinct CDR3 sequences, approximately 15% seen once, with approximately 15% in the top ten. Source material: PBMCs or a T cell subset sorted from them (not recorded which). These receptors were collected from an adult woman who had mild COVID-19 (a few samples of this study predate the infection). Cell type and time point are not known.

The V and J genes are TRBV6-5 and TRBJ2-1, with a tentative D call TRBD2 (6 bases). This CDR3 is built from 12 residues. Trimming shortened V by 6 bases and J by 15 bases, and 18 bases separated the two germline ends. Germline lookup yields CDR1 MNHEY and CDR2 SVGAGI. The CDR3 bases are TGTGCCAGCAGCCCTAATGGGGGAGGCCTGTTCTTC. This codes for CASSPNGGGLFF.

The rearrangement joins TRBV11-2 to TRBJ1-2; D perhaps matches TRBD1 (5 bases). This CDR3 is 14 amino acids long. The germline V gene encodes CDR1 SGHAT and CDR2 FQNNGV. V lost 3 bases, J lost 5 bases, and 13 bases lay in between. This chain's CDR3 is CASSFEGSRYGYTF. The CDR3 coding sequence is TGTGCCAGCAGCTTTGAGGGGAGTAGGTATGGCTACACCTTC.

A few counts support this clonotype. The chain links TRBV18 to TRBJ2-1; D is unresolved. This CDR3 comprises 12 residues. Trimming shortened V by 4 bases and J by 7 bases, and 8 bases separated the two germline ends. In germline, CDR1 is KGHSH, CDR2 LQKENI. In DNA form, the CDR3 reads TGTGCCAGCTCACGGGGTAAAAATGAGCAGTTCTTC. It is translated as CASSRGKNEQFF.

This clonotype was observed a few times. The V call is TRBV3-1, the J call TRBJ2-7; unclear D gene. V lost 6 bases and J lost 3, with 12 bases in between. Germline lookup yields CDR1 LGHDT and CDR2 YNNKEL (reference sequence). The CDR3 contains 13 residues. CDR3 sequence (DNA): TGTGCCAGCAGGAAAGGGCAGATCTACGAGCAGTACTTC. Translated: CASRKGQIYEQYF.

A few counts support this clonotype. The V and J genes are TRBV10-3 and TRBJ2-5; D may be TRBD2 (6 bases). The CDR3 has 14 residues. CDR1 ENHRY and CDR2 SYGVKD come from the germline V gene. Trimming removed 11 bases at V and 5 bases at J, with 21 bases between. CDR3: CACRGEARGETQYF. CDR3 nucleotide sequence: TGTGCCTGTCGGGGAGAGGCCCGGGGGGAGACCCAGTACTTC.

The sample holds many counts of this clonotype. The genes are TRBV10-3 and TRBJ2-7; D ambiguous. V lost 0 bases and J 6 bases, leaving 6 bases between the germline ends. Germline lookup yields CDR1 ENHRY and CDR2 SYGVKD. CDR3 length equals 12 residues. CDR3 region: CAISESPTEQYF. For the CDR3, the DNA is TGTGCCATCAGTGAGTCCCCTACCGAGCAGTACTTC.

In its sample, this clonotype was seen a few times. DNA for the CDR3: TGCGCCAGCAGCCAGGGACAGCCCGGGGGAGAGCAGTACTTC. It translates to CASSQGQPGGEQYF. V and J are TRBV5-1 and TRBJ2-7; D is possibly TRBD1 (7 bases). CDR3 length equals 14 residues. Trimming stripped 4 bases from V and 7 bases from J, with 18 bases between. CDR1 is SGHRS, CDR2 YFSETQ, per germline.

This chain's CDR3 is CASEGNEQYF. Here the CDR3 DNA reads TGTGCCAGCGAGGGAAACGAGCAGTACTTC. The chain joins TRBV11-2 to TRBJ2-7; TRBD2 is a possible D gene (5 bases). The V end was cut by 8 bases, the J end by 5 bases, with 7 bases between. Germline CDR1 reads SGHAT; CDR2 reads FQNNGV. CDR3 length: 10 residues. The entire variable domain, with the rest obtained from reference TRBV11-2 and TRBJ2-7, is as follows: EAGVAQSPRYKIIEKRQSVAFWCNPISGHATLYWYQQILGQGPKLLIQFQNNGVVDDSQLPKDRFSAERLKGVDSTLKIQPAKLEDSAVYLCASEGNEQYFGPGTRLTVT.

The chain links TRBV7-9 to TRBJ1-3, with 7 bases identical to TRBD1. The germline V gene encodes CDR1 SEHNR and CDR2 FQNEAQ (reference sequence). With V trimmed by 4 bases and J by 4 bases, 7 bases remained unmatched. This CDR3 contains 15 residues. CDR3 sequence (DNA): TGTGCCAGCAGCTCCGGACAGGCAGGGGGAAACACCATATATTTT. Translation: CASSSGQAGGNTIYF.